This T cell receptor beta chain was retrieved from a study of OX40 agonist ivuxolimab in advanced cancers. Study observations and caveats: People who partly responded at 0.1-3.0 mg/kg had some of the least clonal expansion seen.

About this clone: Its specificity is not known.

The assay was immunoSEQ multiplex PCR, and TCRdb's table has in-frame clones only and misses some. The data show about 32,000 clones, with roughly 76% seen just once and about 20% held by the top ten. V dropped 4 bases and J dropped 2; count of bases not matched to a gene: 11. The CDR3 is made up of 16 amino acids. The germline V gene has CDR1 SGHRS and CDR2 YFSETQ. The V call is TRBV5-1, the J call TRBJ2-7; 8 nucleotides match TRBD2. The starting material was CD4+ or CD8+ T cells sorted from blood, obtained in a trial of the OX40 agonist ivuxolimab. The receptor was isolated from an adult with an advanced solid tumor such as melanoma, head and neck, liver or kidney cancer. In nucleotides, the CDR3 is TGCGCCAGCAGCCGACTCGGCGGGGGGTCGGCCTACGAGCAGTACTTC. Its translation is CASSRLGGGSAYEQYF.